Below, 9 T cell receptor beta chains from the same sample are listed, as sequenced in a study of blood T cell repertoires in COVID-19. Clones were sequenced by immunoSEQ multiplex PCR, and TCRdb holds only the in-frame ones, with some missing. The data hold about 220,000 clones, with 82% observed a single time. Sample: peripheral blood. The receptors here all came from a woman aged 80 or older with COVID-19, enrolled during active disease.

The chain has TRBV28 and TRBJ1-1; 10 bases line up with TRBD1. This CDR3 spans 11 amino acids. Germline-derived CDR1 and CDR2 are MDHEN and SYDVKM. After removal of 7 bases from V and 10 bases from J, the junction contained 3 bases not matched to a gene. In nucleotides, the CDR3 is TGTGCCAGCACCGGGACAGGGGTAGCTTTCTTT. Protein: CASTGTGVAFF.

The CDR3 protein is CASSSDRGRGAFF. CDR3 coding DNA: TGTGCCAGCAGCTCGGACAGGGGGCGTGGGGCTTTCTTT. The chain carries TRBV11-2 and TRBJ1-1; 11 positions match TRBD1. V was clipped by 4 bases and J by 11 bases; unmatched bases: 6. CDR1 is SGHAT, CDR2 FQNNGV, per germline. CDR3 size: 13 residues.

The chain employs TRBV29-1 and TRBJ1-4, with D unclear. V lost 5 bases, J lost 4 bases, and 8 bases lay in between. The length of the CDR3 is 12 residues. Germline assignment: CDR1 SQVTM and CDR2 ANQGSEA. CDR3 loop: CSVRANNEKLFF. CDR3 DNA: TGCAGCGTTAGAGCAAATAATGAAAAACTGTTTTTT.

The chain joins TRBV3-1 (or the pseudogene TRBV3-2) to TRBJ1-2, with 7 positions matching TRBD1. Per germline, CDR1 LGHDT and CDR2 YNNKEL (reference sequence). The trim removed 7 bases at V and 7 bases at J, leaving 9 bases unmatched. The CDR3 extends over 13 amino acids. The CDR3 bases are TGTGCCAGCAACAACAGACAGGGAAGTGGCTACACCTTC. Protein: CASNNRQGSGYTF.

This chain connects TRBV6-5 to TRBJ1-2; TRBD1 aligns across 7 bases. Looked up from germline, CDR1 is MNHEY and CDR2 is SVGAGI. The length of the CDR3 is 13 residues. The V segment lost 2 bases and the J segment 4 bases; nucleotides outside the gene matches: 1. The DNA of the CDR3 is TGTGCCAGCAGTTACGGGACAGTCTATGGCTACACCTTC. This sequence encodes CASSYGTVYGYTF.

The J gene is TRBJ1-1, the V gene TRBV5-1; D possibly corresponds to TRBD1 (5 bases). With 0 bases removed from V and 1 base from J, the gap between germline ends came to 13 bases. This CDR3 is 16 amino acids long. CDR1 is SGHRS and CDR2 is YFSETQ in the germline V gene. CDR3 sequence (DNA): TGCGCCAGCAGCTTGGGGGGCGCAGGTCGGAACACTGAAGCTTTCTTT. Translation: CASSLGGAGRNTEAFF.

The CDR3 nucleotides read TGTGCCAGAAGTCCGAAACAGGGATATAATTCACCCCTCCACTTT. Its protein product is CARSPKQGYNSPLHF. The chain employs TRBV5-3 and TRBJ1-6; a weak D match, TRBD1 (6 bases). TRBV5-3 is identified as an open reading frame with a role that is uncertain. CDR3 length: 15 residues. Trimming took off 5 bases at V and 4 bases at J, with 13 bases between the two ends.

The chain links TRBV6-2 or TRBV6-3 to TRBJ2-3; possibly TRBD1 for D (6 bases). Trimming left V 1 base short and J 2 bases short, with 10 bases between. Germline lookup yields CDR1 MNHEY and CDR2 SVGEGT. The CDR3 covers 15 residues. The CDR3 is CASSYWGQFTDTQYF. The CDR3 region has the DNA TGTGCCAGCAGTTACTGGGGACAATTCACAGATACGCAGTATTTT.

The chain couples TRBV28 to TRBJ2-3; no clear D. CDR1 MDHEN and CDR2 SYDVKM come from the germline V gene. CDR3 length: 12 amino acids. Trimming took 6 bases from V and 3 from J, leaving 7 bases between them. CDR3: CASSYRTDTQYF. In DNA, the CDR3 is TGTGCCAGCAGCTATAGAACAGATACGCAGTATTTT. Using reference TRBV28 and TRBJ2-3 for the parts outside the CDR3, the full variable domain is DVKVTQSSRYLVKRTGEKVFLECVQDMDHENMFWYRQDPGLGLRLIYFSYDVKMKEKGDIPEGYSVSREKKERFSLILESASTNQTSMYLCASSYRTDTQYFGPGTRLTVL.